This T cell receptor beta chain comes out of a study of identifying expanded T cells in peripheral blood. Remarks on this clone: Its cognate antigen is unknown.

The study's findings and limits: Clone count variance between approximately two-week samples rose with total template count.

Sequenced by immunoSEQ multiplex PCR; TCRdb stores in-frame clones only, minus some. The profile covers 95,000 to 100,000 clones, with around nine tenths appearing a single time and about 18% taken by the ten largest. Trimming removed 1 base from V and 0 bases from J, with 4 bases in between. Germline assignment: CDR1 SGHDN and CDR2 FVKESK. The CDR3 length is 13 residues. Sequenced sample: blood. The rearrangement links TRBV14 to TRBJ2-7; D gene uncertain. The clonotype comes from a person aged 18-69 years in good health. CDR3 in DNA: TGTGCCAGCAGCCAAGCTGGCTCCTACGAGCAGTACTTC. This gives the protein CASSQAGSYEQYF. Combining the CDR3 with reference TRBV14 and TRBJ2-7 gives the whole variable domain EAGVTQFPSHSVIEKGQTVTLRCDPISGHDNLYWYRRVMGKEIKFLLHFVKESKQDESGMPNNRFLAERTGGTYSTLKVQPAELEDSGVYFCASSQAGSYEQYFGPGTRLTVT.